This T cell receptor beta chain was recorded in a study of blood T cell repertoires in COVID-19. About the research overall: Sources were T cells, B-cell-depleted T cells, or PBMCs; the material itself was cDNA or gDNA.

In the authors' workflow: Estimation of nucleated cell counts relied on the amplification of reference gene primers. Sequencing was performed with immunoSEQ multiplex PCR; in TCRdb, only in-frame clones are kept and a portion is missing. That table supplies the V and J calls and clone size; D and trimming were determined from the DNA. The sample has fewer than 300,000 clones; over 75% are singletons. This CDR3 has 14 residues. Trimming removed 4 bases from V and 2 bases from J, with 11 bases in between. Germline V lookup: CDR1 LNHDA, CDR2 SQIVND (reference sequence). This clone was seen only a few times. Assignment of participants to cohorts was predicated upon participant-reported clinical history. Recovered Cohort 3 donors showed two negative PCRs, clearance, or symptom resolution.

This sequence joins TRBV19 and TRBJ1-2, with D perhaps TRBD1 (6 bases). Sequencing was performed on PBMCs or T cells enriched from blood (not recorded which). The receptor comes from a woman aged 25 to 39 who had recovered from COVID-19. CDR3 coding DNA: TGTGCCAGTAGTACCGCAGGGACAAACTATGGCTACACCTTC. This codes for CASSTAGTNYGYTF.